This TCR beta chain was found in a study of patients and donors after allogeneic stem cell transplantation. This clonotype showed up just a few times. The V gene's germline CDR1 is GTSNPN and CDR2 SVGIG (reference sequence). Trimming took off 0 bases at V and 7 bases at J, with 13 bases between the two ends. The CDR3 loop spans 14 amino acids. One entry per CDR3 protein results from TCRdb running MiXCR on the RT-PCR reads. Among more than 75,000 distinct CDR3 sequences listed, around 5% were seen once. This rearrangement joins TRBV30 to TRBJ2-1, with D perhaps TRBD1 (7 bases). The sequence was obtained from a human donor who was either an allogeneic HSCT recipient or a stem cell or donor lymphocyte infusion donor (not recorded which). It is not recorded whose cells these are; they may come from a transplant donor. The specimen sequenced was blood, either unsorted or a sorted T cell fraction (not recorded which). This chain's CDR3 is CAWSVLAGGNEQFF. CDR3 DNA: TGTGCCTGGAGTGTATTGGCAGGGGGGAATGAGCAGTTCTTC.